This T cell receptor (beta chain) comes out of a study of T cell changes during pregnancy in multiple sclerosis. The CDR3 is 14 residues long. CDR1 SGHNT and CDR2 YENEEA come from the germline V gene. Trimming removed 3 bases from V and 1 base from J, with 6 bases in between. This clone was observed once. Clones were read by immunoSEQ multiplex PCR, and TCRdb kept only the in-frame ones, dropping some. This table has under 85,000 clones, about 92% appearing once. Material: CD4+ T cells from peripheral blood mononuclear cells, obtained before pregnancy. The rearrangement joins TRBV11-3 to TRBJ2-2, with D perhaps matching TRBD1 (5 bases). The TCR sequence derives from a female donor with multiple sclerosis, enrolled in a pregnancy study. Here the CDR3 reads CASSFQGNTGELFF. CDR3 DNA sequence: TGTGCCAGCAGCTTTCAGGGGAACACCGGGGAGCTGTTTTTT.